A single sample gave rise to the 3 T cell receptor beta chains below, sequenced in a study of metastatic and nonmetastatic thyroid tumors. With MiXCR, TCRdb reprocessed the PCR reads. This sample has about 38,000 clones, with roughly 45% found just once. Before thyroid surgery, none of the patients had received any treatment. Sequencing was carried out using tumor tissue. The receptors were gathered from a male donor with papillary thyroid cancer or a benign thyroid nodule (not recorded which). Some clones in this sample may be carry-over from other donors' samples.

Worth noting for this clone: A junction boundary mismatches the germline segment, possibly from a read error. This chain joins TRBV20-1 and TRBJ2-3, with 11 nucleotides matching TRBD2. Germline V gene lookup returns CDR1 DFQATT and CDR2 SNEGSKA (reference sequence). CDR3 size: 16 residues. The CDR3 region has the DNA TGCAGTGCTCCGACTAGCGGGAATCGTCGCCGGGATACACAGTATTTT. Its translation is CSAPTSGNRRRDTQYF.

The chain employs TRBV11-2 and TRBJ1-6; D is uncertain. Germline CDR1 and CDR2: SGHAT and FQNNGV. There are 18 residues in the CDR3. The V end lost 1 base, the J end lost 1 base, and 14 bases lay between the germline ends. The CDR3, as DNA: TGTGCCAGCAGCTTAGGATCTCGGGAGAGGTCCTATAATTCACCCCTCCACTTT. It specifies CASSLGSRERSYNSPLHF. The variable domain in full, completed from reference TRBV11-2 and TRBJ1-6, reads EAGVAQSPRYKIIEKRQSVAFWCNPISGHATLYWYQQILGQGPKLLIQFQNNGVVDDSQLPKDRFSAERLKGVDSTLKIQPAKLEDSAVYLCASSLGSRERSYNSPLHFGNGTRLTVT.

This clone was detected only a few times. The CDR3 coding sequence is TGTGCCAGTAGTATCGAGGACGCCTACTACTACGAGCAGTACTTC. It encodes CASSIEDAYYYEQYF. The chain uses TRBV19 and TRBJ2-7; no clear D gene. V lost 3 bases to trimming and J lost 3 bases, with 15 bases between them. Germline V gene sequence: CDR1 LNHDA, CDR2 SQIVND (reference sequence). The CDR3 consists of 15 residues.